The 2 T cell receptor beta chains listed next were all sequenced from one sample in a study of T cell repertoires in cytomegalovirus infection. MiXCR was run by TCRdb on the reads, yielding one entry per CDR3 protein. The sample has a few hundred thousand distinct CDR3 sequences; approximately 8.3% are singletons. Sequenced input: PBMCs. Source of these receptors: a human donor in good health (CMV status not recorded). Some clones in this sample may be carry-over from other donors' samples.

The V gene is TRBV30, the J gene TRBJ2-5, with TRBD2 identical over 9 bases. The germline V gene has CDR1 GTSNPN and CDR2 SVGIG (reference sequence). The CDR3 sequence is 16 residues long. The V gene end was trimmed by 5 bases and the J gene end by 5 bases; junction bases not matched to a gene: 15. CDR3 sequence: CAWETAGRGGSETQYF. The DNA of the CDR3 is TGTGCCTGGGAAACAGCGGGGCGGGGGGGGTCTGAGACCCAGTACTTC.

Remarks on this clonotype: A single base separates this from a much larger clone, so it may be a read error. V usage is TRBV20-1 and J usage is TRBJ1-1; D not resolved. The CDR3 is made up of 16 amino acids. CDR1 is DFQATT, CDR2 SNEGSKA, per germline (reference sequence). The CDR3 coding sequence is TGCAGTGGTAGATCCCCGCGGGTGGGCCTGAACACTGAAGCTTTCTTT. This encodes CSGRSPRVGLNTEAFF.